One and the same sample provided the 16 T cell receptor beta chains below, sequenced in a study of cytomegalovirus exposure and HLA in healthy donors. Researchers ran the PCR with 60 Vbeta and 13 Jbeta primers. Data came from immunoSEQ multiplex PCR; TCRdb stores just in-frame clones and leaves some out. The repertoire has roughly 240,000 clones, just under 80% of them found once; the top ten carry 0.4% to 0.6%. Sequenced sample: PBMCs. The receptors come from a boy aged 10-17 years in good health and CMV-seronegative.

The gene calls are TRBV2 and TRBJ2-7; possible D gene TRBD1, 5 bases. V was clipped by 6 bases and J by 5 bases, with 17 bases between them. The CDR3 is 14 amino acids. Looked up from germline, CDR1 is SNHLY and CDR2 is FYNNEI. CDR3 protein: CASSPLQGGNEQYF. The CDR3 nucleotides are TGTGCCAGCAGCCCATTGCAGGGTGGGAACGAGCAGTACTTC.

This clone was seen a single time. This chain uses TRBV2 with TRBJ1-6; TRBD1 might be the D (6 bases). In germline, CDR1 is SNHLY, CDR2 FYNNEI. The CDR3 consists of 12 residues. The V gene lost 6 bases and the J gene lost 7 bases, with 7 bases spanning the gap. CDR3 nucleotides: TGTGCCAGCAGAGGACAGAATTCACCCCTCCACTTT. Protein product: CASRGQNSPLHF.

This clone was counted once. The genes are TRBV21-1 and TRBJ1-4; no check of the table's D call, TRBD1, against the DNA was made. TRBV21-1 is given as a pseudogene. The CDR3 runs to 18 residues. The CDR3 DNA follows: TGTGCCAGCAACCAGACAGGGGGGAACATTTGGACTAATGAAAAACTGTTTTTT. Amino acid sequence: CASNQTGGNIWTNEKLFF.

The chain is built from TRBV4-2 and TRBJ2-2, with TRBD2 as a possible D gene (7 bases). Per germline, CDR1 LGHNA and CDR2 YNFKEQ. The CDR3 length is 17 residues. Deletions cut 0 bases from V and 6 bases from J, with 17 bases between. For the CDR3, the DNA is TGTGCCAGCAGCCAAGAGAGCCAACAGGGAGGGGCCGGGGAGCTGTTTTTT. Translated: CASSQESQQGGAGELFF.

This chain uses TRBV27 with TRBJ1-1; 8 nucleotides agree with TRBD1. The CDR3 runs 13 residues. Per the germline V gene, CDR1 is MNHEY and CDR2 is SMNVEV (reference sequence). V trimming: 6 bases; J trimming: 3 bases; junction bases outside the gene matches: 3. CDR3 region: CASRTGADTEAFF. The CDR3 coding sequence is TGTGCCAGCAGGACAGGGGCTGACACTGAAGCTTTCTTT.

The CDR3 here is CASSTSGRFADTQYF. CDR3 DNA sequence: TGCGCCAGCAGCACCTCAGGGCGTTTTGCAGATACGCAGTATTTT. J is TRBJ2-3 and V is TRBV5-1; the D gene is possibly TRBD1 (5 bases). Per the germline V gene, CDR1 is SGHRS and CDR2 is YFSETQ. This CDR3 contains 15 residues. V was cut by 4 bases and J by 4 bases, with 16 bases left in between.

The rearrangement links TRBV25-1 to TRBJ1-4, with D possibly matching TRBD1 (5 bases). The V gene's germline CDR1 is MGHDK and CDR2 SYGVNS. The CDR3 spans 14 residues. Trimming took off 3 bases at V and 4 bases at J, with 9 bases between the two ends. As DNA, the CDR3 is TGTGCCAGCAGTGAGCCAGGGAATAATGAAAAACTGTTTTTT. Amino acids: CASSEPGNNEKLFF. Using reference TRBV25-1 and TRBJ1-4 for the parts outside the CDR3, the full variable domain is EADIYQTPRYLVIGTGKKITLECSQTMGHDKMYWYQQDPGMELHLIHYSYGVNSTEKGDLSSESTVSRIRTEHFPLTLESARPSHTSQYLCASSEPGNNEKLFFGSGTQLSVL.

The count of this clone is one. The genes are TRBV6-5 and TRBJ1-6; 8 bases map to TRBD1. CDR1 and CDR2 (germline): MNHEY, SVGAGI. The CDR3 spans 14 residues. Trimming removed 5 bases from V and 11 bases from J; junction bases left unmatched: 8. CDR3 residues: CASSRGQGETPLHF. In nucleotides, the CDR3 is TGTGCCAGCAGTCGCGGACAGGGAGAGACACCCCTCCACTTT.

This rearrangement joins TRBV15 to TRBJ1-2, with 11 bases that match TRBD1. The CDR3 contains 15 residues. Germline-derived CDR1 and CDR2 are LNHNV and YYDKDF (reference sequence). V lost 5 bases, J lost 1 base, and 3 bases stayed unmatched. CDR3 DNA sequence: TGTGCCACCAGCGCCGGGACAGGGGGTAACTATGGCTACACCTTC. It encodes CATSAGTGGNYGYTF.

This clone showed up just once. The chain combines TRBV6-5 with TRBJ2-7, with TRBD2 as a possible D gene (6 bases). This CDR3 region has 14 residues. Trimming shortened V by 6 bases and J by 3 bases, and 15 bases separated the two germline ends. Germline V lookup: CDR1 MNHEY, CDR2 SVGAGI. This chain's CDR3 is CASRGRLGGYEQYF. The CDR3 DNA follows: TGTGCCAGCAGAGGGCGTTTGGGAGGCTACGAGCAGTACTTC.

This clone came up a few times. The chain employs TRBV6-6 and TRBJ1-1; D might be TRBD1 (6 bases). Trimming shortened V by 2 bases and J by 3 bases, and 13 bases separated the two germline ends. The germline gives CDR1 MNHNY, CDR2 SVGAGI (reference sequence). This CDR3 is built from 15 residues. The CDR3 coding sequence is TGTGCCAGCAGTTACCTAGGGGGGAGGGACACTGAAGCTTTCTTT. Protein sequence: CASSYLGGRDTEAFF.

The gene calls are TRBV27 and TRBJ1-6; D gene ambiguous. The CDR3 runs to 15 residues. The germline CDR1 and CDR2 sequences are MNHEY and SMNVEV (reference sequence). Between the trimmed V and J ends, which lost 5 bases and 0 bases, there was a span of 8 bases. The DNA of the CDR3 is TGTGCCAGCAGTGAGGGCCACTCCTATAATTCACCCCTCCACTTT. Translating gives CASSEGHSYNSPLHF.

A single count supports this clone. This rearrangement joins TRBV2 to TRBJ2-3; 9 bases agree with TRBD1. This CDR3 has 17 amino acids. Germline V gene data show CDR1 as SNHLY and CDR2 as FYNNEI. V was pared by 1 base and J by 4 bases, with 9 bases of the junction left unmatched. DNA for the CDR3: TGTGCCAGCAGTGAAGTAGGACAGGGGCCCGAGCCAGATACGCAGTATTTT. Its translation is CASSEVGQGPEPDTQYF. The entire variable domain, with the rest obtained from reference TRBV2 and TRBJ2-3, is as follows: EPEVTQTPSHQVTQMGQEVILRCVPISNHLYFYWYRQILGQKVEFLVSFYNNEISEKSEIFDDQFSVERPDGSNFTLKIRSTKLEDSAMYFCASSEVGQGPEPDTQYFGPGTRLTVL.

CDR3 residues: CASSLGLGQGMGTQYF. In nucleotides, the CDR3 is TGTGCCAGCAGCTTAGGATTGGGACAGGGGATGGGGACGCAGTATTTT. This rearrangement joins TRBV7-6 to TRBJ2-3; 10 bases agree with TRBD1. This CDR3 has 16 residues. Germline V gene data show CDR1 as SGHVS and CDR2 as FNYEAQ. J lost 9 bases, V lost 1 base, and 10 bases had no gene match.

The V gene is TRBV10-3, the J gene TRBJ2-1, with 16 bases identical to TRBD2. Germline assignment: CDR1 ENHRY and CDR2 SYGVKD. The CDR3 length is 16 residues. Germline trimming cut 6 bases from V and 9 bases from J; bases unmatched to any gene: 8. CDR3 coding DNA: TGTGCCATCAGACCCGGGACTAGCGGGAGGGGGGGTGAGCAGTTCTTC. Encoded protein: CAIRPGTSGRGGEQFF.

The chain is built from TRBV5-6 and TRBJ1-2; 7 positions match TRBD1. Germline CDR1 and CDR2: SGHDT and YYEEEE. This CDR3 is built from 15 residues. After removal of 0 bases from V and 4 bases from J, the junction contained 6 bases not matched to a gene. The CDR3 spells CASSLAGRGVYGYTF. The CDR3 DNA is TGTGCCAGCAGCTTGGCGGGCAGGGGGGTCTATGGCTACACCTTC.